Following are 10 T cell receptor beta chains from one sample sequenced in a study of PD-L1 blockade in urothelial cancer. Time point given: peripheral blood 6 weeks after treatment start. TCRdb's table, derived via immunoSEQ multiplex PCR, lists solely in-frame clones and lacks some. The table shows 53,000 or so clones, with more than 70% occurring only once. The sequenced sample was PBMCs, obtained around atezolizumab (anti-PD-L1) treatment. The source of these receptors is a man aged 60-69 years with urothelial cancer.

This sequence joins TRBV29-1 and TRBJ2-3, with a weak D call TRBD1 (6 bases). CDR1 and CDR2 (germline): SQVTM, ANQGSEA. Trimming cost V 7 bases and J 3 bases, with 20 bases left between them. The CDR3 contains 15 residues. The CDR3 DNA sequence: TGCAGCGGGGGAAGGGCAGGGGTAGTGACAGATACGCAGTATTTT. Protein: CSGGRAGVVTDTQYF.

This clone has more than one count but fewer than ten. Germline and junction disagree at one end, which may indicate a read error. J is TRBJ1-2 and V is TRBV7-9; D remains ambiguous. The CDR3 spans 11 residues. Germline lookup yields CDR1 SEHNR and CDR2 FQNEAQ (reference sequence). DNA of the CDR3: TGTGCCAGCAGCCCTAACGATGGCTACACCTTC. Encoded protein: CASSPNDGYTF.

CDR3 loop: CASSDSGQGTDTQYF. The CDR3 coding sequence is TGTGCCAGCAGTGACTCGGGACAGGGCACAGATACGCAGTATTTT. The chain employs TRBV6-4 and TRBJ2-3, with 8 bases that match TRBD1. V gave up 0 bases and J gave up 1 base; unmatched junction bases: 0. The CDR3 consists of 15 residues. CDR1 and CDR2 from the germline V gene are MRHNA and SNTAGT.

This chain uses TRBV18 with TRBJ2-3; 9 bases map to TRBD2. CDR3 size: 15 residues. Germline V gene data show CDR1 as KGHSH and CDR2 as LQKENI. V was clipped by 3 bases and J by 4 bases; unmatched bases: 5. CDR3 nucleotide sequence: TGTGCCAGCTCACCTAGCGGGAGAGTTGCAGATACGCAGTATTTT. Protein sequence: CASSPSGRVADTQYF.

The J gene is TRBJ2-5, the V gene TRBV4-1, with 7 positions matching TRBD2. The CDR3 has 18 amino acids. V dropped 4 bases and J dropped 2; count of bases not matched to a gene: 16. Germline V gene lookup returns CDR1 MGHRA and CDR2 YSYEKL. The CDR3 bases are TGCGCCAGCAGCCGACTACAAAGTGGCGGGGGAAAACAAGAGACCCAGTACTTC. It specifies CASSRLQSGGGKQETQYF.

This clone was detected a few times. This rearrangement joins TRBV30 to TRBJ1-1; the D is unclear. Trimming stripped 8 bases from V and 1 base from J, with 8 bases between. This CDR3 comprises 11 residues. The germline gives CDR1 GTSNPN, CDR2 SVGIG (reference sequence). The CDR3 is CATSSNTEAFF. In DNA form, the CDR3 reads TGTGCCACTTCTTCGAACACTGAAGCTTTCTTT.

This clone is a singleton in its sample. The chain joins TRBV28 to TRBJ2-4, with 7 bases that match TRBD2. The CDR3 runs to 15 residues. The V gene end was trimmed by 5 bases and the J gene end by 3 bases; junction bases not matched to a gene: 7. Germline V CDR1 and CDR2: MDHEN, SYDVKM. The CDR3 DNA is TGTGCCAGCAGTGAAGGAGGGAGGGACAAAAACATTCAGTACTTC. It yields the protein CASSEGGRDKNIQYF.

The V gene is TRBV28, the J gene TRBJ2-5; possibly TRBD1 for D (5 bases). Between the trimmed V and J ends, which lost 2 bases and 2 bases, there was a span of 12 bases. This CDR3 comprises 15 residues. The V gene's germline CDR1 is MDHEN and CDR2 SYDVKM. The CDR3 DNA is TGTGCCAGCAGTTTAGCCAGGGCCCCTCAAGAGACCCAGTACTTC. Its protein is CASSLARAPQETQYF.

V is TRBV28 and J is TRBJ1-2, with D perhaps TRBD1 (5 bases). CDR1 is MDHEN and CDR2 is SYDVKM in the germline V gene. Trimming pared 4 bases from V and 6 bases from J, leaving 9 bases between. This CDR3 is built from 12 residues. CDR3 sequence reads: CASSWGKHGYTF. The CDR3, as DNA: TGTGCCAGCAGTTGGGGCAAACATGGCTACACCTTC.

The chain recombines TRBV27 with TRBJ2-2; TRBD2 matches at 7 bases. Germline trimming cut 0 bases from V and 0 bases from J; bases unmatched to any gene: 13. The CDR3 spans 20 residues. CDR1 MNHEY and CDR2 SMNVEV come from the germline V gene (reference sequence). CDR3: CASSLSMAGLGSANTGELFF. CDR3 nucleotides: TGTGCCAGCAGTTTATCGATGGCAGGACTAGGGAGTGCGAACACCGGGGAGCTGTTTTTT.